This entry lists 27 T cell receptor beta chains sequenced from one sample in a study of T cells in Graves' hyperthyroidism and ophthalmopathy. TCR beta CDR3 regions were amplified from RNA transcripts. Researchers ran a first-round RT-PCR on the TCR CDR3 using the HTBI primer set. MiXCR was run by TCRdb on the multiplex PCR reads, yielding one entry per CDR3 protein. The table has more than 300,000 distinct CDR3 sequences, over 10% seen once; the top ten hold 9.2%. The source material was blood. Receptors originate from a woman under 30 with Graves' hyperthyroidism.

This clonotype was detected many times. V and J are TRBV12-3 or TRBV12-4 and TRBJ2-3; D call uncertain. V was shortened by 9 bases and J by 3 bases, with 22 bases between the two germline ends. The CDR3 consists of 16 residues. Here the CDR3 DNA reads TGTGCCAGTTCCGGACCCCCGGGCGGCATTACAGATACGCAGTATTTT. This codes for CASSGPPGGITDTQYF.

In its sample, this clonotype was seen many times. This chain joins TRBV7-9 and TRBJ2-1; D ambiguous. The CDR3 loop spans 10 amino acids. The germline CDR1 and CDR2 sequences are SEHNR and FQNEAQ (reference sequence). Trimming cost V 6 bases and J 7 bases, with 4 bases left between them. The CDR3 DNA follows: TGTGCCAGCAGTTGGAATGAGCAGTTCTTC. This sequence encodes CASSWNEQFF.

In regard to this clonotype: A read error may produce the germline difference seen at one junction end. The rearrangement uses TRBV7-3 and TRBJ1-2; D is unresolved. The germline V gene encodes CDR1 SGHTA and CDR2 FQGTGA. This CDR3 has 14 amino acids. The CDR3 loop reads CASSPGSSNHGYTF. In nucleotides, the CDR3 is TGTGCCAGCAGCCCGGGGAGCTCTAACCATGGCTACACCTTC. The variable domain in full, with the rest retrieved from reference TRBV7-3 and TRBJ1-2, is GAGVSQTPSNKVTEKGKYVELRCDPISGHTALYWYRQSLGQGPEFLIYFQGTGAADDSGLPNDRFFAVRPEGSVSTLKIQRTERGDSAVYLCASSPGSSNHGYTFGSGTRLTVV.

A few counts support this clonotype. The chain couples TRBV29-1 to TRBJ1-2; D might be TRBD1 (5 bases). Germline V CDR1 and CDR2: SQVTM, ANQGSEA. The CDR3 extends over 13 amino acids. V was trimmed by 4 bases and J by 8 bases, leaving 17 bases between them. The CDR3 is CSVGFQGSDGYTF. Here the CDR3 DNA reads TGCAGCGTTGGGTTCCAGGGCTCCGACGGCTACACCTTC.

Concerning this clonotype itself: Being one base from a much bigger clone, this may be a read error. The chain links TRBV20-1 to TRBJ2-2; TRBD1 or TRBD2 may be the D gene (5 bases each). This CDR3 region has 16 residues. CDR1 is DFQATT and CDR2 is SNEGSKA in the germline V gene (reference sequence). CDR3 in DNA: TGCAGTGCCAGACGCGGACGTAGGGGCCACACCGGGGAGCTGGTTTTT. It yields the protein CSARRGRRGHTGELVF.

This clonotype showed up many times. This chain links TRBV18 with TRBJ1-1; no firm D call. CDR1 KGHSH and CDR2 LQKENI come from the germline V gene. The CDR3 consists of 13 residues. Deletions cut 8 bases from V and 1 base from J, with 11 bases between. DNA for the CDR3: TGTGCCAGCGGAACACCGGGGAACACTGAAGCTTTCTTT. Its protein product is CASGTPGNTEAFF.

The chain uses TRBV2 and TRBJ2-7; 8 bases match TRBD1. CDR3 length: 15 amino acids. Trimming cost V 3 bases and J 3 bases; bases outside gene matches: 7. Germline lookup yields CDR1 SNHLY and CDR2 FYNNEI. The CDR3 DNA reads as TGTGCCAGCAGTGACGGGCAGGGGGCAAACTACGAGCAGTACTTC. Encoded protein: CASSDGQGANYEQYF.

The CDR3 here is CASTAGGAAYGYTF. Here the CDR3 DNA reads TGTGCCAGCACTGCGGGGGGGGCTGCCTATGGCTACACCTTC. This sequence joins TRBV6-1 and TRBJ1-2, with D maybe TRBD1 (6 bases). This CDR3 region has 14 residues. CDR1 and CDR2 (germline): MNHNS, SASEGT. V dropped 7 bases and J dropped 4 bases, with 16 bases sitting between them.

The V gene is TRBV28, the J gene TRBJ1-6; D is unresolved. V was trimmed by 5 bases and J by 1 base, leaving 9 bases between them. CDR1 and CDR2 (germline): MDHEN, SYDVKM. The CDR3 totals 15 residues. The CDR3 spells CASSPRWSYNSPLHF. In DNA, the CDR3 is TGTGCCAGCAGTCCCCGGTGGTCCTATAATTCACCCCTCCACTTT.

The sample holds many counts of this clonotype. The chain links TRBV5-1 to TRBJ2-3; 13 nucleotides agree with TRBD2. This CDR3 is built from 16 residues. The V gene's germline CDR1 is SGHRS and CDR2 YFSETQ. Germline trimming cut 7 bases from V and 5 bases from J; bases unmatched to any gene: 10. CDR3 sequence (DNA): TGCGCCAGCGGAGGGACTAGCGGGGTTGCCGGAGATACGCAGTATTTT. Its protein is CASGGTSGVAGDTQYF. The full variable domain, in which reference TRBV5-1 and TRBJ2-3 provide the parts outside the CDR3, is KAGVTQTPRYLIKTRGQQVTLSCSPISGHRSVSWYQQTPGQGLQFLFEYFSETQRNKGNFPGRFSGRQFSNSRSEMNVSTLELGDSALYLCASGGTSGVAGDTQYFGPGTRLTVL.

Regarding this clonotype: Just one base apart from a much larger clone, this may be a read error. The chain uses TRBV30 and TRBJ1-2, with D maybe TRBD1 (5 bases). From germline, CDR1 is GTSNPN and CDR2 SVGIG (reference sequence). This CDR3 comprises 14 residues. CDR3 DNA sequence: TGTGCCCGGAGTGTACGGGGGAAAAGCTATGGCTACACCTTC. It is translated as CARSVRGKSYGYTF.

Ten or more counts support this clonotype. The chain has TRBV9 and TRBJ1-2, with 9 bases matching TRBD1. The trim removed 0 bases at V and 3 bases at J, leaving 6 bases unmatched. This CDR3 contains 16 residues. Germline CDR1 is SGDLS and CDR2 is YYNGEE. DNA for the CDR3: TGTGCCAGCAGCGTAGCAGGGACAGGGAAGGACTATGGCTACACCTTC. The encoded protein is CASSVAGTGKDYGYTF.

This clonotype was seen repeatedly, ten times or more. This chain links TRBV18 with TRBJ1-1; D may be TRBD1 (5 bases). CDR3 length equals 14 residues. Germline V gene lookup returns CDR1 KGHSH and CDR2 LQKENI. V dropped 3 bases and J dropped 1 base, with 9 bases sitting between them. For the CDR3, the DNA is TGTGCCAGCTCACCGGGGGAAACGAACACTGAAGCTTTCTTT. Its translation: CASSPGETNTEAFF.

This clonotype showed up many times. The rearrangement uses TRBV7-6 and TRBJ1-4; D perhaps matches TRBD1 (5 bases). CDR3 size: 12 residues. The V gene's germline CDR1 is SGHVS and CDR2 FNYEAQ. The chain's CDR3 is CTGAGMVEKLFF. The DNA of the CDR3 is TGTACTGGGGCAGGGATGGTTGAAAAACTGTTTTTT.

The chain combines TRBV20-1 with TRBJ2-7; possibly TRBD1 for D (6 bases). V shed 5 bases and J shed 0 bases, with 8 bases lying between them. CDR1 and CDR2 (germline): DFQATT, SNEGSKA (reference sequence). This CDR3 is built from 12 residues. In DNA form, the CDR3 reads TGCAGTGCTCAGGGGAGCTCCTACGAGCAGTACTTC. It encodes CSAQGSSYEQYF.

This clonotype was detected only a few times. The CDR3 DNA is TGTGCCAGCAGCTTGGTGGTCTCTAGCGGGGACGGGGAGACCCAGTACTTC. Its protein product is CASSLVVSSGDGETQYF. V is TRBV5-6 and J is TRBJ2-5; TRBD2 matches 9 bases. Unmatched junction bases numbered 11, after V lost 0 bases and J lost 5 bases. The CDR3 sequence is 17 residues long. CDR1 and CDR2 from the germline V gene are SGHDT and YYEEEE.

This clonotype was counted at least ten times. The rearrangement joins TRBV7-6 to TRBJ2-3, with D possibly being TRBD2 (6 bases). The CDR3 is 13 amino acids. Germline V CDR1 and CDR2: SGHVS, FNYEAQ. V was shortened by 5 bases and J by 8 bases, with 14 bases between the two germline ends. CDR3 amino acids: CASSARDSGTQYF. CDR3 DNA: TGTGCCAGCAGCGCGCGGGACTCGGGTACGCAGTATTTT.

A word on this clonotype: This may be a read error, as it is one base from a much larger clone. This sequence joins TRBV29-1 and TRBJ2-1; 7 nucleotides match TRBD2. The CDR3 runs to 16 residues. Germline V gene sequence: CDR1 SQVTM, CDR2 ANQGSEA. With 0 bases clipped from V and 2 bases from J, the junction kept 7 bases outside the gene matches. The CDR3 region is CSVEDLGGETYNEQFF. CDR3 sequence (DNA): TGCAGCGTTGAAGATCTTGGGGGGGAAACCTACAATGAGCAGTTCTTC.

This clonotype turned up a few times. The V and J genes are TRBV6-1 and TRBJ2-5; D possibly corresponds to TRBD2 (6 bases). Trimming took off 9 bases at V and 2 bases at J, with 16 bases between the two ends. CDR3 size: 14 residues. Germline CDR1 is MNHNS and CDR2 is SASEGT. The DNA for the CDR3 is TGTGCCAGTTTAAATTCAGGGACTCAAGAGACCCAGTACTTC. Residues: CASLNSGTQETQYF.

This clonotype occurred many times. The rearrangement uses TRBV6-1 and TRBJ2-1; 11 bases agree with TRBD1. This CDR3 is 15 amino acids long. Unmatched junction bases numbered 12, after V lost 8 bases and J lost 9 bases. Germline CDR1 and CDR2: MNHNS and SASEGT. The CDR3 DNA reads as TGTGCCAGCGAGGGGACAGGGGGTTTCGGACCTGAGCAGTTCTTC. Residues: CASEGTGGFGPEQFF.

This clonotype showed up many times. V gene TRBV24-1 combines with J gene TRBJ2-3; the match to TRBD1 covers 7 bases. Germline CDR1 reads KGHDR; CDR2 reads SFDVKD. The CDR3 has 15 residues. The J segment lost 3 bases and the V segment lost 5 bases, leaving 7 bases of the junction unmatched. This chain's CDR3 is CATSGGTVSTDTQYF. In DNA form, the CDR3 reads TGTGCCACCAGTGGAGGGACAGTGTCTACAGATACGCAGTATTTT.

Ten or more counts support this clonotype. The rearrangement uses TRBV24-1 and TRBJ2-1; TRBD2 matches 14 bases. The CDR3 spans 19 residues. V dropped 3 bases and J dropped 1; count of bases not matched to a gene: 7. Germline CDR1 is KGHDR and CDR2 is SFDVKD. CDR3 in amino acids: CATSDPGTSGSGSYNEQFF. The CDR3, as DNA: TGTGCCACCAGTGATCCAGGGACTAGCGGGAGTGGATCCTACAATGAGCAGTTCTTC.

This chain uses TRBV7-9 with TRBJ1-4; possibly TRBD1 for D (6 bases). Germline-derived CDR1 and CDR2 are SEHNR and FQNEAQ (reference sequence). This CDR3 has 19 amino acids. The V gene lost 5 bases and the J gene lost 3 bases, with 25 bases spanning the gap. The CDR3 spells CASSILGPGARRSNEKLFF. The CDR3 DNA reads as TGTGCCAGCAGCATACTCGGCCCGGGGGCCCGCCGATCTAATGAAAAACTGTTTTTT.

The gene calls are TRBV19 and TRBJ1-2, with D possibly being TRBD1 (6 bases). Germline lookup yields CDR1 LNHDA and CDR2 SQIVND (reference sequence). Trimming cost V 4 bases and J 7 bases, with 16 bases left between them. This CDR3 is built from 14 residues. The DNA for the CDR3 is TGTGCCAGTAGTAGTGGACAGTTGTTCGCTGGCTACACCTTC. It translates to CASSSGQLFAGYTF.

There are many counts of this clonotype. The CDR3 loop reads CASSELGVESLAPQHF. CDR3 DNA sequence: TGTGCCAGCAGTGAGTTAGGCGTAGAGTCCCTCGCGCCCCAGCATTTT. The chain carries TRBV2 and TRBJ1-5; the D is unclear. The ends were cut back, 3 bases at V and 9 bases at J, with 21 bases in the middle. The CDR3 covers 16 residues. The germline CDR1 and CDR2 sequences are SNHLY and FYNNEI.

This clonotype was seen many times. The V gene is TRBV28, the J gene TRBJ2-6; 7 nucleotides match TRBD1. Germline lookup yields CDR1 MDHEN and CDR2 SYDVKM. The V segment lost 5 bases and the J segment 3 bases; nucleotides outside the gene matches: 1. The CDR3 is 14 amino acids. The CDR3: CASSPGGGANVLTF. The CDR3 nucleotides are TGTGCCAGCAGTCCAGGGGGTGGGGCCAACGTCCTGACTTTC.

This clonotype was detected many times. The chain's CDR3 is CATSRDWGAKNIQYF. The DNA of the CDR3 is TGTGCCACCAGCAGAGATTGGGGTGCCAAAAACATTCAGTACTTC. The chain has TRBV15 and TRBJ2-4, with D unclear. The germline V and J ends were trimmed by 0 bases and 1 base, with 7 bases remaining between them. Germline V gives CDR1 LNHNV, CDR2 YYDKDF (reference sequence). The CDR3 extends over 15 amino acids.